This T cell receptor (beta chain) comes out of a study of shared clonotypes between healthy human individuals. Across the whole study: Three plates were used per donor for CD4 naive, three for CD4 memory, two for CD8 naive and one for CD8 memory. Findings and caveats of the study: The study found lower generation probabilities in non-shared clonotypes than in those shared by all four donors. Inspection by rarefaction showed sorted-subset sequencing to be incomplete despite large depth.

Selected positively for CCR7 and CD45RO-negative, naive CD8 cells excluded terminally differentiated effector memory CD45RA+ cells. Donors were Caucasian adults residing in Nashville, Tennessee, USA. Measured with immunoSEQ multiplex PCR; TCRdb has only the in-frame clones, and not every one. The sample records hundreds of thousands of clones, 95% to 98% being singletons. The CDR3 is 16 residues long. V lost 4 bases to trimming and J lost 2 bases; unmatched junction nucleotides: 10. CDR1 and CDR2 (germline): SEHNR, FQNEAQ (reference sequence). On this clone: Its antigen remains unknown.

The V call is TRBV7-9, the J call TRBJ2-5; TRBD2 matches at 7 bases. The origin of this receptor is a man in his thirties or forties in good health. Sample: naive CD8+ T cells sorted from blood. The CDR3 DNA sequence: TGTGCCAGCAGCTCCTGGGAGGGCCTGGGGCAAGAGACCCAGTACTTC. It yields the protein CASSSWEGLGQETQYF.